The source of this T cell receptor (beta chain) is a study of control samples from healthy donors and cancer patients. Some clones are missing from TCRdb's copy, which holds only in-frame ones; the method was immunoSEQ multiplex PCR. The sample lists 130,000 or so clones; roughly 92% were seen once. V was shortened by 7 bases and J by 2 bases, with 29 bases between the two germline ends. The CDR3 is 19 residues long. Per germline, CDR1 LNHDA and CDR2 SQIVND (reference sequence). The specimen sequenced was blood. The V call is TRBV19, the J call TRBJ2-5; D is perhaps TRBD1 or TRBD2 (6 bases each). The clonotype was recovered from a man between 18 and 29 years old in good health. CDR3 bases: TGTGCCAGTAAAAGGGTGGGAGGTGTGGAGGACAGCCCTCAAGAGACCCAGTACTTC. This translates into CASKRVGGVEDSPQETQYF. Filled out from reference TRBV19 and TRBJ2-5, the complete variable domain reads DGGITQSPKYLFRKEGQNVTLSCEQNLNHDAMYWYRQDPGQGLRLIYYSQIVNDFQKGDIAEGYSVSREKKESFPLTVTSAQKNPTAFYLCASKRVGGVEDSPQETQYFGPGTRLLVL.